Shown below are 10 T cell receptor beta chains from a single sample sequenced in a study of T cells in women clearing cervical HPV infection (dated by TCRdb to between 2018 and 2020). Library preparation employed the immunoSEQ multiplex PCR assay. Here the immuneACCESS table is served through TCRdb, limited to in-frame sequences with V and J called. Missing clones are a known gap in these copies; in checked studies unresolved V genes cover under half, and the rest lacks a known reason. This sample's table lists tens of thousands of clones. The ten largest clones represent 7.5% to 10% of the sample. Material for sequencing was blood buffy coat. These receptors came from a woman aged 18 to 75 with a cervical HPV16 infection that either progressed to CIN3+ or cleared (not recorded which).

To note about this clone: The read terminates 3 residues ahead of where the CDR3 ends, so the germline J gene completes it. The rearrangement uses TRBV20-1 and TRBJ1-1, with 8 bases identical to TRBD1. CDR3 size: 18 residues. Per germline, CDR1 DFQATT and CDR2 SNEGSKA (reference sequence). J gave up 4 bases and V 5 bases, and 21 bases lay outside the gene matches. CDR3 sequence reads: CSAANPGGGGARSTEAFF. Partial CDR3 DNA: TGCAGTGCTGCAAATCCAGGGGGCGGGGGGGCTAGAAGCACTGAA.

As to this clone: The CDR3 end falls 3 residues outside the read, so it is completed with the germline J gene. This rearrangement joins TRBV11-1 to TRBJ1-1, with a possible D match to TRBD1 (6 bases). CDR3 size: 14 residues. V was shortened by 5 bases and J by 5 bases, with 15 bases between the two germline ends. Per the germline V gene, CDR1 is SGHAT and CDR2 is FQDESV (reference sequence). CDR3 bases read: TGTGCCAGCAGCAGCCCGAACAGGGAGACTGAA. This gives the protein CASSSPNRETE. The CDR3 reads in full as CASSSPNRETEAFF. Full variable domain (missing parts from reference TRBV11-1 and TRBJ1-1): EAEVAQSPRYKITEKSQAVAFWCDPISGHATLYWYRQILGQGPELLVQFQDESVVDDSQLPKDRFSAERLKGVDSTLKIQPAELGDSAMYLCASSSPNRETEAFFGQGTRLTVV.

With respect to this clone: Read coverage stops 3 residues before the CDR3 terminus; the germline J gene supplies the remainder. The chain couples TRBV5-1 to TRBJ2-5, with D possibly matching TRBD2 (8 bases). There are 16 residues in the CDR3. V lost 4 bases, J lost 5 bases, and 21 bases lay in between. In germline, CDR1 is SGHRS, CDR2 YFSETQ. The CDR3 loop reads CASSLGGLAGWETQYF. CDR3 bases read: TGCGCCAGCAGCCTAGGGGGCCTAGCGGGCTGGGAGACC.

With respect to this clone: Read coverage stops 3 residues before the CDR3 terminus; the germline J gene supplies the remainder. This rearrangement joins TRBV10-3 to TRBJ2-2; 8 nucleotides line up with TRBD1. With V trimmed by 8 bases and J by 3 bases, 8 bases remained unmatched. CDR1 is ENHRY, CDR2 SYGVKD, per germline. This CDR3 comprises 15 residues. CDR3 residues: CAILPGQGDTGELFF. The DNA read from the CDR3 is TGTGCCATCTTACCAGGACAGGGAGACACCGGGGAG.

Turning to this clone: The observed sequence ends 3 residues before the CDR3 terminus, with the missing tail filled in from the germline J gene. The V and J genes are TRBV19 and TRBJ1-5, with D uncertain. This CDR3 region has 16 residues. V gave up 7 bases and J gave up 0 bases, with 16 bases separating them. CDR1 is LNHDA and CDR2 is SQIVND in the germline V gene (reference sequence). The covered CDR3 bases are TGTGCCAGTAACTACCTGACTAAGCATAGCAATCAGCCC. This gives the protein CASNYLTKHSNQP. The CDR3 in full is CASNYLTKHSNQPQHF.

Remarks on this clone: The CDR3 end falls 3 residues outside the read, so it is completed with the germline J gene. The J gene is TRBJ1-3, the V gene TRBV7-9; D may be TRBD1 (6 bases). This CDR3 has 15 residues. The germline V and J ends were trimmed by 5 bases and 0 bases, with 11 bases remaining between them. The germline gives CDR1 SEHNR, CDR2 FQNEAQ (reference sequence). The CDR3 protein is CASSNRVSSGNTIYF. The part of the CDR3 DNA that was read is TGTGCCAGCAGCAACAGGGTGAGCTCTGGAAACACC. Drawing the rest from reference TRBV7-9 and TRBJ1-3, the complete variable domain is DTGVSQNPRHKITKRGQNVTFRCDPISEHNRLYWYRQTLGQGPEFLTYFQNEAQLEKSRLLSDRFSAERPKGSFSTLEIQRTEQGDSAMYLCASSNRVSSGNTIYFGEGSWLTVV.

The sequenced part of the CDR3 DNA is TGTGCCAGTAGTCGCCAGGCCTCATCCTACGAG. Its translation is CASSRQASSYE. The whole CDR3 reads CASSRQASSYEQYF. The rearrangement joins TRBV19 to TRBJ2-7; D ambiguous. The read terminates 3 residues before the CDR3 end, so the remaining end is supplied by the germline J gene. The V gene's germline CDR1 is LNHDA and CDR2 SQIVND (reference sequence). The V end was cut by 5 bases, the J end by 1 base, with 12 bases between. This CDR3 region has 14 residues.

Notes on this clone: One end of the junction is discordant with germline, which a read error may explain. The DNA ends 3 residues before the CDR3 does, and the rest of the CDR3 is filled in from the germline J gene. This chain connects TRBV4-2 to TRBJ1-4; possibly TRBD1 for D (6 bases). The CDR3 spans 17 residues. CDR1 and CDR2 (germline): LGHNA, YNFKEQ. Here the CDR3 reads CASSQDGGPPAKEKLFF. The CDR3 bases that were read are TGCGCCAGCAGCCAAGATGGGGGCCCCCCCGCGAAAGAAAAA.

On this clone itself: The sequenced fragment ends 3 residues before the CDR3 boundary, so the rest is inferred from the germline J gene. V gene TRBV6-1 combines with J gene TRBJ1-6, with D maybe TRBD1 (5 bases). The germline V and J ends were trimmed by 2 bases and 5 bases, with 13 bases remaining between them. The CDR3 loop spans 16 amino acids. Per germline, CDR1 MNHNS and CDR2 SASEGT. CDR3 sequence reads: CASSELRGANNSPLHF. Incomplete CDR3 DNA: TGTGCCAGCAGTGAACTAAGGGGAGCTAATAATTCACCC.

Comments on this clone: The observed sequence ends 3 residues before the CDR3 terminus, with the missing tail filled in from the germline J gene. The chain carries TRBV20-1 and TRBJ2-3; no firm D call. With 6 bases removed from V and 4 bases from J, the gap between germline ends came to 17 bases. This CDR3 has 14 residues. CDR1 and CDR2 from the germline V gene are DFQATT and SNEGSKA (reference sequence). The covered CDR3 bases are TGCAGTGCAACTAAAGGCGCCGTCGCAGATACG. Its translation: CSATKGAVADT. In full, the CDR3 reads CSATKGAVADTQYF.